Shown below are 11 T cell receptor beta chains from a single sample sequenced in a study of cytomegalovirus exposure and HLA in healthy donors (dated by TCRdb to about 2017). Preparation of the library involved the immunoSEQ multiplex PCR assay. A mixture of 60 forward primers for TCR Vbeta segments and 13 reverse primers for TCR Jbeta segments was used in the multiplex PCR. TCRdb took over this immuneACCESS table, retaining in-frame rearrangements with V and J assigned. Such tables are incomplete; in checked studies, under half of the missing clones stem from an unresolved V gene, and the remainder is unexplained. This sample has 30,000 to 35,000 clones in its table, and 55% to 80% of those were observed once. The ten most abundant clones make up about a tenth of the sample. The sample taken for sequencing was PBMCs. The receptors were gathered from a man in his forties in good health and CMV-seropositive.

V is TRBV21-1 and J is TRBJ2-1; the D call TRBD2 from the table was never checked on the DNA. TRBV21-1 is flagged as a pseudogene. CDR3 size: 18 residues. CDR3 in amino acids: CASSMPETDINGINEQFF. Written as DNA, the CDR3 is TGTGCCAGCAGTATGCCCGAAACAGATATTAACGGGATCAATGAGCAGTTCTTC.

The V and J genes are TRBV21-1 and TRBJ1-2. TRBV21-1 counts as a pseudogene. The length of the CDR3 is 12 residues. In nucleotides, the CDR3 is TGTGCCAGCAGCAAAGGAGGGCGAGGCTACACCTTC. It is translated as CASSKGGRGYTF.

The chain recombines TRBV7-9 with TRBJ2-7; 9 nucleotides agree with TRBD2. V dropped 5 bases and J dropped 2; count of bases not matched to a gene: 10. The CDR3 spans 16 residues. CDR1 and CDR2 (germline): SEHNR, FQNEAQ (reference sequence). CDR3 loop: CASSPPASGTAYEQYF. Written as DNA, the CDR3 is TGTGCCAGCAGCCCTCCGGCTAGCGGGACTGCCTACGAGCAGTACTTC.

The rearrangement uses TRBV7-2 and TRBJ1-1; 8 bases are a match to TRBD1. V shed 8 bases, J shed 2 bases, and the junction held 13 bases outside the gene matches. The length of the CDR3 is 16 residues. Germline CDR1 SGHTA, CDR2 FQGNSA. CDR3 sequence: CASSVLGQGLNTEAFF. DNA of the CDR3: TGTGCCAGCTCTGTCCTAGGACAGGGCTTAAACACTGAAGCTTTCTTT.

The chain combines TRBV6-5 with TRBJ2-2, with D possibly matching TRBD1 (6 bases). Trimming removed 9 bases at V and 3 bases at J, with 11 bases between. The germline V gene has CDR1 MNHEY and CDR2 SVGAGI. The CDR3 is made up of 13 amino acids. CDR3 in amino acids: CASRDTYTGELFF. CDR3 nucleotides: TGTGCCAGTCGGGACACTTACACCGGGGAGCTGTTTTTT.

This sequence joins TRBV7-2 and TRBJ2-2, with TRBD2 matching over 12 bases. The CDR3 runs 18 residues. V was pared by 2 bases and J by 3 bases, with 7 bases of the junction left unmatched. Germline V lookup: CDR1 SGHTA, CDR2 FQGNSA. CDR3 region: CASSLLAGGRPYTGELFF. CDR3 nucleotides: TGTGCCAGCAGCTTACTAGCGGGGGGGCGTCCATACACCGGGGAGCTGTTTTTT.

The CDR3 loop reads CASSFGGLEYGYTF. The CDR3 coding sequence is TGTGCCAGCAGTTTTGGGGGGTTAGAATATGGCTACACCTTC. The V and J genes are TRBV28 and TRBJ1-2; the D gene is possibly TRBD1 (5 bases). Trimming removed 3 bases at V and 5 bases at J, with 13 bases between. Germline V CDR1 and CDR2: MDHEN, SYDVKM. This CDR3 region has 14 residues.

V usage is TRBV29-1 and J usage is TRBJ2-3; a possible D gene is TRBD2 (6 bases). The CDR3 runs 12 residues. The V gene lost 5 bases and the J gene lost 3 bases, with 9 bases spanning the gap. Germline V gene data show CDR1 as SQVTM and CDR2 as ANQGSEA. DNA of the CDR3: TGCAGCGTTCGGAGGGGAACAGATACGCAGTATTTT. Translation gives CSVRRGTDTQYF.

V and J are TRBV29-1 and TRBJ1-2, with D perhaps TRBD1 (5 bases). Germline assignment: CDR1 SQVTM and CDR2 ANQGSEA. The CDR3 has 17 residues. V was trimmed by 7 bases and J by 0 bases, leaving 24 bases between them. The CDR3 bases are TGCAGCGAATTACTACCGGCAGGGAGGGACCCTAACTATGGCTACACCTTC. Translated: CSELLPAGRDPNYGYTF.

The chain links TRBV5-1 to TRBJ2-7; TRBD1 might be the D (5 bases). V lost 0 bases and J 5 bases, leaving 12 bases between the germline ends. Germline lookup yields CDR1 SGHRS and CDR2 YFSETQ. CDR3 size: 14 residues. CDR3 in amino acids: CASSLARARDEQYF. In DNA form, the CDR3 reads TGCGCCAGCAGCTTGGCCAGGGCTAGGGACGAGCAGTACTTC.

The chain is built from TRBV6-1 and TRBJ1-6, with TRBD1 identical over 7 bases. With V trimmed by 2 bases and J by 10 bases, 2 bases remained unmatched. The germline gives CDR1 MNHNS, CDR2 SASEGT. This CDR3 has 13 residues. The CDR3 loop reads CASSEWDSSPLHF. CDR3 sequence (DNA): TGTGCCAGCAGTGAATGGGACAGCTCACCCCTCCACTTT.